This is a list of T cell receptor beta chains from one sample in a study of CD8+CD57+ T cells in acquired aplastic anemia. TCRdb re-called the reads with MiXCR, one entry per CDR3 protein. In the table there are under 200,000 distinct CDR3 sequences, more than 40% of which are singletons. Specimen: sorted CD4+, CD8+, or CD8+CD57+ T cells (not recorded which) from PBMCs. The receptors were sampled from a human donor with aplastic anemia. CDR3s include the opening cysteine and the closing phenylalanine or tryptophan. The order of the fields is J gene, D gene, clone size, V gene, CDR3 DNA, CDR3 protein. A D gene is named only where the DNA matches it firmly. Size is omitted from some rows. Given values are once, few, many or a class for expanded clones.

J gene: TRBJ2-1
D gene: -
clone size: few
V gene: TRBV6-1
CDR3 DNA: TGTGCCAGCAGTGCCCTGTCAGCACCCCTTTCCTACAATGAGCAGTTCTTC
CDR3 protein: CASSALSAPLSYNEQFF

J gene: TRBJ2-5
D gene: TRBD2
clone size: -
V gene: TRBV9
CDR3 DNA: TGTGCCAGCAGCTCGGGACTAGCCCAAGAGACCCAGTACTTC
CDR3 protein: CASSSGLAQETQYF

J gene: TRBJ1-5
D gene: -
clone size: many
V gene: TRBV13
CDR3 DNA: TGTGCCAGCAGCTTAAGTACTGGTGGGGGCGTTCAGCCCCAGCATTTT
CDR3 protein: CASSLSTGGGVQPQHF

J gene: TRBJ2-7
D gene: -
clone size: -
V gene: TRBV25-1
CDR3 DNA: TGTGCCAGCAGTGAGACAGGCGGTAGCAACGAGCAGTACTTC
CDR3 protein: CASSETGGSNEQYF

J gene: TRBJ1-6
D gene: TRBD1
clone size: few
V gene: TRBV7-2
CDR3 DNA: TGTGCCAGCAGCTCTTGGACAGGGGACAATTCACCCCTCCACTTT
CDR3 protein: CASSSWTGDNSPLHF

J gene: TRBJ2-3
D gene: -
clone size: -
V gene: TRBV24-1
CDR3 DNA: TGTGCCACCAGTGATTTCACCCCCGGCAGGACAGATACGCAGTATTTT
CDR3 protein: CATSDFTPGRTDTQYF

J gene: TRBJ2-1
D gene: -
clone size: -
V gene: TRBV4-2
CDR3 DNA: TGTGCCAGCAGCCCAAGGACGACGGCCAATGAGCAGTTCTTC
CDR3 protein: CASSPRTTANEQFF

J gene: TRBJ1-1
D gene: -
clone size: many
V gene: TRBV12-3/TRBV12-4
CDR3 DNA: TGTGCCAGCAGTGAGGGGAACACTGAAGCTTTCTTT
CDR3 protein: CASSEGNTEAFF

J gene: TRBJ2-2
D gene: TRBD1
clone size: many
V gene: TRBV24-1
CDR3 DNA: TGTGCCACCAGACAGGGGGGGAACACCGGGGAGCTGTTTTTT
CDR3 protein: CATRQGGNTGELFF

J gene: TRBJ1-6
D gene: -
clone size: -
V gene: TRBV10-1
CDR3 DNA: TGCGCCAGCAAATACCTCTCCTATAATTCACCCCTCCACTTT
CDR3 protein: CASKYLSYNSPLHF

J gene: TRBJ2-3
D gene: -
clone size: few
V gene: TRBV6-2/TRBV6-3
CDR3 DNA: TGTGCCAGCAGTTACAGATCAGAAACCCGCACAGATACGCAGTATTTT
CDR3 protein: CASSYRSETRTDTQYF

J gene: TRBJ1-3
D gene: -
clone size: -
V gene: TRBV7-6
CDR3 DNA: TGTGCCAGCAGCTTAGCAGGGGTTGGAAACACCATATATTTT
CDR3 protein: CASSLAGVGNTIYF

J gene: TRBJ2-7
D gene: -
clone size: many
V gene: TRBV5-1
CDR3 DNA: TGCGCCAGCCGAACAAACACCGTTCCCCCGTCCTACGAGCAGTACTTC
CDR3 protein: CASRTNTVPPSYEQYF

J gene: TRBJ1-1
D gene: -
clone size: few
V gene: TRBV25-1
CDR3 DNA: TGTGCCAGCAGTGAATTAAGGGGAGTGAGCACTGAAGCTTTCTTT
CDR3 protein: CASSELRGVSTEAFF

J gene: TRBJ1-1
D gene: -
clone size: -
V gene: TRBV19
CDR3 DNA: TGTGCCAGTAAGATAAGAACTGAAGCTTTCTTT
CDR3 protein: CASKIRTEAFF

J gene: TRBJ2-7
D gene: -
clone size: -
V gene: TRBV19
CDR3 DNA: TGTGCCAGTAGTGAACACAGGGACGAGCAGTACTTC
CDR3 protein: CASSEHRDEQYF

J gene: TRBJ2-3
D gene: TRBD1
clone size: few
V gene: TRBV24-1
CDR3 DNA: TGTGCCACCAGTCCACAGGGGGCGATGGGAGATACGCAGTATTTT
CDR3 protein: CATSPQGAMGDTQYF

J gene: TRBJ1-5
D gene: -
clone size: few
V gene: TRBV28
CDR3 DNA: TGTGCCAGCAGTACCCACCACAGGGCCAGGAATCAGCCCCAGCATTTT
CDR3 protein: CASSTHHRARNQPQHF

J gene: TRBJ2-7
D gene: -
clone size: many
V gene: TRBV24-1
CDR3 DNA: TGTGCCACCAGTGGGGACGCAGACTACGAGCAGTACTTC
CDR3 protein: CATSGDADYEQYF

J gene: TRBJ2-2
D gene: TRBD1
clone size: -
V gene: TRBV4-1
CDR3 DNA: TGCGCCAGCAGCCGAGAAAGGAAGGGGGCGGTGGAGCTGTTTTTT
CDR3 protein: CASSRERKGAVELFF

J gene: TRBJ2-2
D gene: TRBD1
clone size: -
V gene: TRBV24-1
CDR3 DNA: TGTGCCACCAGTGGCAGACAGGGGGACACGAACACCGGGGAGCTGTTTTTT
CDR3 protein: CATSGRQGDTNTGELFF

J gene: TRBJ2-5
D gene: TRBD1
clone size: -
V gene: TRBV7-9
CDR3 DNA: TGTGCCAGCAGCTCTACAGGGGGCGGTGAGACCCAGTACTTC
CDR3 protein: CASSSTGGGETQYF

J gene: TRBJ2-3
D gene: -
clone size: once
V gene: TRBV19
CDR3 DNA: TGTGCCAGTAGTATCGGTCAAGGCACAGATACGCAGTATTTT
CDR3 protein: CASSIGQGTDTQYF

J gene: TRBJ1-1
D gene: -
clone size: -
V gene: TRBV24-1
CDR3 DNA: TGTGCCACCAGTGACCCCAGGAACACTGAAGCTTTCTTT
CDR3 protein: CATSDPRNTEAFF

J gene: TRBJ2-3
D gene: -
clone size: many
V gene: TRBV7-9
CDR3 DNA: TGTGCCAGCAGTTCCGACCCGACAGGCCGATTCACAGATACGCAGTATTTT
CDR3 protein: CASSSDPTGRFTDTQYF

J gene: TRBJ1-1
D gene: -
clone size: many
V gene: TRBV7-9
CDR3 DNA: TGTGCCAGCAGCTCGGGACGGAATAGTGAAGCTTTCTTT
CDR3 protein: CASSSGRNSEAFF

J gene: TRBJ2-1
D gene: TRBD1
clone size: many
V gene: TRBV11-3
CDR3 DNA: TGTGCCAGCAGCTTACCAGGGGGCAGCTCCTACAATGAGCAGTTCTTC
CDR3 protein: CASSLPGGSSYNEQFF

J gene: TRBJ1-4
D gene: TRBD1
clone size: -
V gene: TRBV20-1
CDR3 DNA: TGCAGTGCACGCCGGGACAGGGGAGATGAAAAACTGTTTTTT
CDR3 protein: CSARRDRGDEKLFF

J gene: TRBJ2-5
D gene: TRBD2
clone size: -
V gene: TRBV20-1
CDR3 DNA: TGCAGTGCTAGAGAAGGACTAGCCCAAGAGACCCAGTACTTC
CDR3 protein: CSAREGLAQETQYF

J gene: TRBJ2-7
D gene: -
clone size: once
V gene: TRBV9
CDR3 DNA: TGTGCCAGCAGCGTAGGGACAGATAGCTCCTACGAGCAGTACTTC
CDR3 protein: CASSVGTDSSYEQYF

J gene: TRBJ2-3
D gene: TRBD2
clone size: -
V gene: TRBV19
CDR3 DNA: TGTGCCAGTAGTACGGGGACTAGCGGGAAGTTGTGCACAGATACGCAGTATTTT
CDR3 protein: CASSTGTSGKLCTDTQYF

J gene: TRBJ2-1
D gene: TRBD2
clone size: -
V gene: TRBV20-1
CDR3 DNA: TGCAGTGCTAGTTTTAGCGGGAATGAGCAGTTCTTC
CDR3 protein: CSASFSGNEQFF

J gene: TRBJ1-6
D gene: -
clone size: -
V gene: TRBV9
CDR3 DNA: TGTGCTAGAGACCGACCGAATTCACCCCTCCACTTT
CDR3 protein: CARDRPNSPLHF

J gene: TRBJ1-1
D gene: -
clone size: many
V gene: TRBV6-2/TRBV6-3
CDR3 DNA: TGTGCCAGCAGTTACAGGGACACTGAAGCTTTCTTT
CDR3 protein: CASSYRDTEAFF

J gene: TRBJ2-5
D gene: -
clone size: -
V gene: TRBV24-1
CDR3 DNA: TGTGCCACCAGCGATCCGGTATCAAAGACCCAGTACTTC
CDR3 protein: CATSDPVSKTQYF

J gene: TRBJ1-5
D gene: -
clone size: -
V gene: TRBV5-4
CDR3 DNA: TGTGCCAGCAGCTTCCTCGACAGTAACGATTATAGCAATCAGCCCCAGCATTTT
CDR3 protein: CASSFLDSNDYSNQPQHF

J gene: TRBJ2-1
D gene: -
clone size: few
V gene: TRBV20-1
CDR3 DNA: TGCAGTGCTAGCCCGTCAGGTACTGGAGGATTC
CDR3 protein: CSASPSGTGGF

J gene: TRBJ2-3
D gene: -
clone size: many
V gene: TRBV7-7
CDR3 DNA: TGTGCTAGCAGCGATAACAAGGGAGATACGCAGTATTTT
CDR3 protein: CASSDNKGDTQYF

J gene: TRBJ1-1
D gene: -
clone size: few
V gene: TRBV10-2
CDR3 DNA: TGCGCCAGCAGCGAGTTTGGGGGGGGCTCACCTAGAGAGACTGAAGCTTTCTTT
CDR3 protein: CASSEFGGGSPRETEAFF

J gene: TRBJ1-5
D gene: TRBD1
clone size: -
V gene: TRBV2
CDR3 DNA: TGTGCCAGCAGCGCAAGACAGGGGTTTGGTCAGCCCCAGCATTTT
CDR3 protein: CASSARQGFGQPQHF

J gene: TRBJ2-7
D gene: -
clone size: many
V gene: TRBV19
CDR3 DNA: TGTGCCAGTAGATTGGGGGGATCCTCCTACGAGCAGTACTTC
CDR3 protein: CASRLGGSSYEQYF

J gene: TRBJ2-7
D gene: -
clone size: -
V gene: TRBV7-8
CDR3 DNA: TGTGCCAGCGAGTCCGGGGACTCCTACGAGCAGTACTTC
CDR3 protein: CASESGDSYEQYF